The subject of this entry is one TCR beta chain. No antigen is known for it. The junction does not match germline at one end; this may be a read error. In the PCR, 60 Vbeta and 13 Jbeta primers were used. Data came from immunoSEQ multiplex PCR; TCRdb stores just in-frame clones and leaves some out. Of under 130,000 clones in the sample, approximately 66% are singletons; the top ten hold approximately 11%. The data originate from a study of cytomegalovirus exposure and HLA in healthy donors. Study outcomes and limitations: Most likely, a cluster of highly shared sequence variants arose as a sequencing artifact.

The sample comprised PBMCs. The sequence came from a man aged 40-55 years in good health and CMV-seropositive.

The CDR3 DNA reads TGTACCAGCAGCTTAGACCACAGGGCTCTCAATCAGCCCCAGCATTTT. Encoded protein: CTSSLDHRALNQPQHF. This chain links TRBV7-6 with TRBJ1-5, with a weak D call TRBD1 (6 bases). Germline lookup yields CDR1 SGHVS and CDR2 FNYEAQ. The CDR3 spans 16 residues.